This is a list of T cell receptor beta chains from one sample in a study of CD8+ T cells in alopecia areata. The repertoire was sequenced with immunoSEQ multiplex PCR; TCRdb's copy has only in-frame clones and lacks some. The data contain roughly 250,000 clones, roughly 69% of them singletons. Sample: CD4+ T cells sorted from blood, taken at week 0. The receptors were gathered from a human donor with alopecia areata. Each CDR3 is given with its conserved first and last residue. Fields, in order: clone size, D gene, J gene, V gene, CDR3 DNA, CDR3 protein. D genes are given only for firm matches. Not all rows give a size; the values are once, few, many and, for expanded clones, a class.

- TRBD1 TRBJ1-2 TRBV9 TGTGCCAGCAGCCTATCAGTCCAGGGACAGGGTGGCTACACCTTC CASSLSVQGQGGYTF
- - TRBJ1-6 TRBV11-1 TGTGCCAGCAGCCTGCAGGGAGGCTCACCCCTCCACTTT CASSLQGGSPLHF
- - TRBJ2-5 TRBV6-5 TGTGCCAGCACCTCACCAAAAGAGGCCCAGTACTTC CASTSPKEAQYF
few - TRBJ2-5 TRBV7-8 TGTGCCAGCAGCCCCCTCGGGAACTACCAGACCCAGTACTTC CASSPLGNYQTQYF
- - TRBJ1-2 TRBV19 TGTGCCAGTAGTTTCACCTATGGCTACACCTTC CASSFTYGYTF
few TRBD1 TRBJ2-1 TRBV30 TGTGCCTGGGGTAGGGACAGACGGTCGTTCTTC CAWGRDRRSFF
- - TRBJ2-7 TRBV7-3 TGTGCCAGCAGCCCCCGGGGCTACGAGCAGTACTTC CASSPRGYEQYF
few TRBD2 TRBJ2-5 TRBV29-1 TGCAGCGCTTGGGAGGGGGAGACCCAGTACTTC CSAWEGETQYF
few - TRBJ1-2 TRBV7-2 TGTGCCAGCAGCTTAGCAGGCAGGGACGGCTACACCTTC CASSLAGRDGYTF
- - TRBJ2-5 TRBV5-1 TGCGCCAGCAGCTTGGAAGGGTCGGGCGAGACCCAGTACTTC CASSLEGSGETQYF
- TRBD1 TRBJ1-2 TRBV4-3 TGCGCCAGCAGCCCGGACAGGGGATATGGCTACACCTTC CASSPDRGYGYTF
few TRBD1 TRBJ2-2 TRBV29-1 TGCAGCGTTCGAACAGGGGAGACTTGGAACACCGGGGAGCTGTTTTTT CSVRTGETWNTGELFF
- - TRBJ2-3 TRBV5-1 TGCGCCAGCAGCTCCGCTAAAGGGTTTAGCACAGATACGCAGTATTTT CASSSAKGFSTDTQYF
- - TRBJ2-3 TRBV7-9 TGTGCCAGCAGCTTACAAGCAGATACGCAGTATTTT CASSLQADTQYF
- TRBD1 TRBJ1-4 TRBV11-2 TGTGCCAGCAGCCGAGGGGGCGCGGGTGAAAAACTGTTTTTT CASSRGGAGEKLFF
- - TRBJ2-5 TRBV5-4 TGTGCCAGCAGTCATAGGGCGCAAGAGACCCAGTACTTC CASSHRAQETQYF
- - TRBJ2-2 TRBV10-3 TGTGCCATCAGTGGATTTGGGGCGGCCGGGGAGCTGTTTTTT CAISGFGAAGELFF
- TRBD1 TRBJ1-1 TRBV30 TGTGCCTGGAGTAAGGACAGGGAAACTGAAGCTTTCTTT CAWSKDRETEAFF
- TRBD1 TRBJ2-3 TRBV7-9 TGTGCCAGCAGCCCGATTCAGGGGGCGAGAAGCACAGATACGCAGTATTTT CASSPIQGARSTDTQYF
few - TRBJ2-1 TRBV29-1 TGCAGCGTTGTTCCGGCTAATGAGCAGTTCTTC CSVVPANEQFF
- - TRBJ2-1 TRBV9 TGTGCCAGCAGTTCTTCCAATGAGCAGTTCTTC CASSSSNEQFF
- - TRBJ1-2 TRBV29-1 TGCAGCGCCGAGGGGCAGGGAGGATATGGCTACACCTTC CSAEGQGGYGYTF
- - TRBJ2-1 TRBV29-1 TGCAGCGTTGAATTGGGCGCCAATGAGCAGTTCTTC CSVELGANEQFF
- - TRBJ1-2 TRBV30 TGTGCCTGGAGTCCACAGGGAAGTGGCTACACCTTC CAWSPQGSGYTF
- - TRBJ2-1 TRBV29-1 TGCAGCGTTGCACCGGGCCCTTACAATGAGCAGTTCTTC CSVAPGPYNEQFF
few - TRBJ2-3 TRBV5-1 TGCGCCAGCAGCTCGATATCTTCCACTGATACGCAGTATTTT CASSSISSTDTQYF
- TRBD1 TRBJ2-7 TRBV5-1 TGCGCCAGCAGCTTGAAAGGACAGGGGTCGTACGAGCAGTACTTC CASSLKGQGSYEQYF
- - TRBJ1-6 TRBV2 TGTGCCAGCAGTGATCACCTCGGGGCGGGACATTCACCCCTCCACTTT CASSDHLGAGHSPLHF
few - TRBJ2-7 TRBV15 TGTGCCACCAGCAGAGTTCGCGGAACCTACGAGCAGTACTTC CATSRVRGTYEQYF
- TRBD1 TRBJ1-5 TRBV30 TGTGCCTGGAGTGTACCGGGACAGGGGCTAAATCAGCCCCAGCATTTT CAWSVPGQGLNQPQHF
- - TRBJ2-6 TRBV7-9 TGTGCCAGCAGCCGAGCCGGGTCTGGGGCCAACGTCCTGACTTTC CASSRAGSGANVLTF
few - TRBJ2-4 TRBV5-1 TGCGCCAGCAGCTTGGGTTCGGGCACAAACATTCAGTACTTC CASSLGSGTNIQYF
once - TRBJ2-7 TRBV9 TGTGCCAGCAGCGTTGACCTATTCTCCTACGAGCAGTACTTC CASSVDLFSYEQYF
- - TRBJ1-1 TRBV2 TGTGCCAGCAGTGCCCTTAAGGCAGGGTCGAACACTGAAGCTTTCTTT CASSALKAGSNTEAFF
- TRBD1 TRBJ2-1 TRBV15 TGTGCCACCAGCAGATCAGGGGGAAGAACGTACAATGAGCAGTTCTTC CATSRSGGRTYNEQFF
once TRBD2 TRBJ2-1 TRBV5-1 TGCGCCAGCAGCTTGGGGACTAGGGCTGAGCAGTTCTTC CASSLGTRAEQFF
- - TRBJ2-6 TRBV5-6 TGTGCCAGCGGCCTCTCTGGGGCCAACGTCCTGACTTTC CASGLSGANVLTF
- - TRBJ2-1 TRBV30 TGTGCCTGGAGTGTAATACAGGGCGGCGAGCAGTTCTTC CAWSVIQGGEQFF
- - TRBJ1-4 TRBV30 TGTGCCTGGAGCCCACAGGGAAGTTACGAAAAACTGTTTTTT CAWSPQGSYEKLFF
few TRBD1 TRBJ2-7 TRBV29-1 TGCAGCGTATTGGACAGGTCCGCTTACGAGCAGTACTTC CSVLDRSAYEQYF
- - TRBJ1-1 TRBV30 TGTGCCTGGAGTGAGATAACAAACACTGAAGCTTTCTTT CAWSEITNTEAFF
- - TRBJ2-5 TRBV9 TGTGCCAGCAGCGTAGTGGGGGAGAGTCGAGAGACCCAGTACTTC CASSVVGESRETQYF